This entry describes one T cell receptor beta chain. Data came from immunoSEQ multiplex PCR; TCRdb stores just in-frame clones and leaves some out. The sample yields roughly 88,000 clones, around 85% seen once. These data belong to a study of blood T cell repertoires in COVID-19. Germline V gene lookup returns CDR1 MDHEN and CDR2 SYDVKM. V shed 4 bases, J shed 4 bases, and the junction held 9 bases outside the gene matches. This CDR3 region has 16 residues. The rearrangement joins TRBV28 to TRBJ2-1; 8 nucleotides line up with TRBD1. Sequenced input: peripheral blood. The clonotype was recovered from a woman aged 80 or over with active or convalescent COVID-19. CDR3 bases: TGTGCCAGCAGTTCCGGACAGGGTTCGGGTTACAATGAGCAGTTCTTC. Protein sequence: CASSSGQGSGYNEQFF.